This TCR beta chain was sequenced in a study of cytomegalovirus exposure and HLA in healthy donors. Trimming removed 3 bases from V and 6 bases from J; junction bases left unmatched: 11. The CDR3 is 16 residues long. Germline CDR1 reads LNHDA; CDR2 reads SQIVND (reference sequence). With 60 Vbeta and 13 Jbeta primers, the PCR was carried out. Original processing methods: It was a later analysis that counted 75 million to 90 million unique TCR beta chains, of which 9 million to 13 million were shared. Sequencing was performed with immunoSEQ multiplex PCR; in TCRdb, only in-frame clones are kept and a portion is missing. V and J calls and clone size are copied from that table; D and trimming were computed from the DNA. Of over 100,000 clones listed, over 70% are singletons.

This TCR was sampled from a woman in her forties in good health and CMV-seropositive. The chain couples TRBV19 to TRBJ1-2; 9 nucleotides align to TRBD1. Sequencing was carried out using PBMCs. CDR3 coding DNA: TGTGCCAGTAGTATGATCGGGACAGGGAGCTTGGATGGCTACACCTTC. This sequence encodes CASSMIGTGSLDGYTF.